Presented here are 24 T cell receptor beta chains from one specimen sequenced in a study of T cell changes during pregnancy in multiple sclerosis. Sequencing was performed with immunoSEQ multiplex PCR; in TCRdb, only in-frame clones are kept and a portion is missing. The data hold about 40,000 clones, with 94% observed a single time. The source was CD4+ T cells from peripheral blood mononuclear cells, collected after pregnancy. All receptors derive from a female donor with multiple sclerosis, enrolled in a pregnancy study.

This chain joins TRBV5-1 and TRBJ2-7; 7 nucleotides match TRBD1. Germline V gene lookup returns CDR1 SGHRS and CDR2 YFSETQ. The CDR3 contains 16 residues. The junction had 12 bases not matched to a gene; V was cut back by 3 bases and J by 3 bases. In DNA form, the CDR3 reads TGCGCCAGCAGCTCACTGACAGGGAACGATATCTACGAGCAGTACTTC. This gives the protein CASSSLTGNDIYEQYF.

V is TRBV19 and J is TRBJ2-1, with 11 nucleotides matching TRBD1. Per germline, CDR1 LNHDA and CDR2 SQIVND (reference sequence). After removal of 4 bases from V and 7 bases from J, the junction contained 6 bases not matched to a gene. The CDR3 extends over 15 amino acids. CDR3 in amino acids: CASSRAGQGENEQFF. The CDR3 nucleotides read TGTGCCAGTAGTAGGGCGGGACAGGGGGAAAATGAGCAGTTCTTC.

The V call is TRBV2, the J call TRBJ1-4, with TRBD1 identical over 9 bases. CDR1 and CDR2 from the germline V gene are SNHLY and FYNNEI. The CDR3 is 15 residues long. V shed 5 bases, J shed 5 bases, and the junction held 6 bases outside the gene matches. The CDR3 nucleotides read TGTGCCAGCAGTCCTTGGACAGGGGTAAATGAAAAACTGTTTTTT. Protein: CASSPWTGVNEKLFF.

The CDR3 bases are TGCGCCAGCAGCACCGAGCGGGGGCGGGGCACAGATACGCAGTATTTT. It encodes CASSTERGRGTDTQYF. The chain employs TRBV5-1 and TRBJ2-3, with 8 bases aligning to TRBD2. Per the germline V gene, CDR1 is SGHRS and CDR2 is YFSETQ. Trimming cost V 4 bases and J 1 base; bases outside gene matches: 8. This CDR3 contains 16 residues.

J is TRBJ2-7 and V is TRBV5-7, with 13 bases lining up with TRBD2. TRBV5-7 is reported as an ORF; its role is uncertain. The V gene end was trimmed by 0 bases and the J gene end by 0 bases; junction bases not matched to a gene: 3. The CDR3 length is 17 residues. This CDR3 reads CASSLGTSGGRSYEQYF. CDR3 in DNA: TGTGCCAGCAGCTTGGGGACTAGCGGGGGACGCTCCTACGAGCAGTACTTC.

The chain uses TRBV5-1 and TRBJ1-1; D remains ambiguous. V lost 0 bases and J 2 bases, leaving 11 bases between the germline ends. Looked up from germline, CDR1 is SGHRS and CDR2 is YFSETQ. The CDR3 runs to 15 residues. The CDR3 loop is CASSLGAGINTEAFF. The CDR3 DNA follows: TGCGCCAGCAGCTTGGGAGCCGGGATAAACACTGAAGCTTTCTTT. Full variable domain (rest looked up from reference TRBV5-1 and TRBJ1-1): KAGVTQTPRYLIKTRGQQVTLSCSPISGHRSVSWYQQTPGQGLQFLFEYFSETQRNKGNFPGRFSGRQFSNSRSEMNVSTLELGDSALYLCASSLGAGINTEAFFGQGTRLTVV.

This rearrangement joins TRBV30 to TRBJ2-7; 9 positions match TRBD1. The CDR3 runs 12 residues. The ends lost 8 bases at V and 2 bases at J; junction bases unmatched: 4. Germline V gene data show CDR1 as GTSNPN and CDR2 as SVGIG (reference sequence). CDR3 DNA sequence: TGTGCCGGGGACAGGGACACCTACGAGCAGTACTTC. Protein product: CAGDRDTYEQYF.

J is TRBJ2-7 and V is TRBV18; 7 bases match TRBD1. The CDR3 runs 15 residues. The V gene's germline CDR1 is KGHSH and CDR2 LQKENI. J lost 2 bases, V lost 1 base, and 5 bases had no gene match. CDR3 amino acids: CASSPRRTGTYEQYF. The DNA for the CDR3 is TGTGCCAGCTCACCACGCCGGACAGGCACCTACGAGCAGTACTTC.

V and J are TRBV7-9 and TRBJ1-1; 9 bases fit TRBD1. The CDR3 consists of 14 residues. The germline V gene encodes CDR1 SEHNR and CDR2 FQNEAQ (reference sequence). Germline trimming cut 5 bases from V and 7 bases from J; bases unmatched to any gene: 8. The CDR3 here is CASSADRGIGEAFF. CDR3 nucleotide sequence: TGTGCCAGCAGCGCGGACAGGGGAATTGGTGAAGCTTTCTTT.

CDR3 residues: CASSSNGGAEYTTEAFF. As DNA, the CDR3 is TGCGCCAGCAGCTCTAATGGGGGGGCTGAGTACACTACTGAAGCTTTCTTT. The chain combines TRBV5-1 with TRBJ1-1; tentative D call: TRBD1 (6 bases). CDR3 length: 17 amino acids. In germline, CDR1 is SGHRS, CDR2 YFSETQ. V was shortened by 3 bases and J by 5 bases, with 23 bases between the two germline ends.

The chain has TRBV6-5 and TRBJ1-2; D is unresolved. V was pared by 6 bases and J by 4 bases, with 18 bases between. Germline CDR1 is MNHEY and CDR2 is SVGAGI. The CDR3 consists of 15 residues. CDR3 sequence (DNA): TGTGCCAGCAGGTCCGAGCGTACTAACCTCTATGGCTACACCTTC. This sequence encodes CASRSERTNLYGYTF.

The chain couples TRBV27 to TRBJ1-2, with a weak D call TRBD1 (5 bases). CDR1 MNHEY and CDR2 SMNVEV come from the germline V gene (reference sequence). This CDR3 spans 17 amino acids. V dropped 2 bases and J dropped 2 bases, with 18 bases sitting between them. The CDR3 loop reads CASSLSPGGVTNYGYTF. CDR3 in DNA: TGTGCCAGCAGTTTAAGTCCCGGGGGGGTGACAAACTATGGCTACACCTTC.

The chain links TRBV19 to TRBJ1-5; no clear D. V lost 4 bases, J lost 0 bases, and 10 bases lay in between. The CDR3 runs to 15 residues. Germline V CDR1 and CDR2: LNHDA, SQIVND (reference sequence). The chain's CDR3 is CASSSGGASNQPQHF. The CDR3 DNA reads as TGTGCCAGTAGTAGTGGTGGAGCTAGCAATCAGCCCCAGCATTTT.

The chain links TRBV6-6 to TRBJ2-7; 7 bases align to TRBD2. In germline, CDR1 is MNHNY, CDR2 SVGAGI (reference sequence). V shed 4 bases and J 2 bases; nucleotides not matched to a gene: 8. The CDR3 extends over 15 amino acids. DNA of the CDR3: TGTGCCAGCAGTTCCGGACTAGAGGACGCCTACGAGCAGTACTTC. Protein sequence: CASSSGLEDAYEQYF.

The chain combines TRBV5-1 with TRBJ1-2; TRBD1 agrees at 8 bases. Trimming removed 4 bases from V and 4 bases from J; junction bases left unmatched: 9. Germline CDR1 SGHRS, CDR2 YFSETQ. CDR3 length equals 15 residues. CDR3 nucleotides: TGCGCCAGCAGCCTGCGAAGGACAGGGAGCTATGGCTACACCTTC. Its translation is CASSLRRTGSYGYTF.

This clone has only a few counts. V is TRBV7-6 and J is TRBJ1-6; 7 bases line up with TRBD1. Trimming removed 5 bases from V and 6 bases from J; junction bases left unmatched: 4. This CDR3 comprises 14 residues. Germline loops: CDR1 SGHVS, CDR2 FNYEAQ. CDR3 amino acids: CASSPTGFNSPLHF. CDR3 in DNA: TGTGCCAGCAGCCCGACAGGGTTTAATTCACCCCTCCACTTT.

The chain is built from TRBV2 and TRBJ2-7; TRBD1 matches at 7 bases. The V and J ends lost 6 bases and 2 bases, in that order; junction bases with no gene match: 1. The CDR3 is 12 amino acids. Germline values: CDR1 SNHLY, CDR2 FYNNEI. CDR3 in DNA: TGTGCCAGCAGGGACAGGACCTACGAGCAGTACTTC. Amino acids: CASRDRTYEQYF.

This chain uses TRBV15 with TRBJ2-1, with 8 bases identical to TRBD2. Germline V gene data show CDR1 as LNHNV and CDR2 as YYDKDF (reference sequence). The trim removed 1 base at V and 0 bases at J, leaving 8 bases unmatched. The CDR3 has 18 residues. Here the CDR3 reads CATSRVPSGSSSYNEQFF. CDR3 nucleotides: TGTGCCACCAGCAGAGTCCCTAGCGGGTCAAGCTCCTACAATGAGCAGTTCTTC.

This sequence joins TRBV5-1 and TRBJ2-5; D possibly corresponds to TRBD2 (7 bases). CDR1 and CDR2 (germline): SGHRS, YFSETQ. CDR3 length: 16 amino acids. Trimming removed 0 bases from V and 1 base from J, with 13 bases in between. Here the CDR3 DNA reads TGCGCCAGCAGCTTGGTCTCGGCGGGGGCCCAAGAGACCCAGTACTTC. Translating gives CASSLVSAGAQETQYF.

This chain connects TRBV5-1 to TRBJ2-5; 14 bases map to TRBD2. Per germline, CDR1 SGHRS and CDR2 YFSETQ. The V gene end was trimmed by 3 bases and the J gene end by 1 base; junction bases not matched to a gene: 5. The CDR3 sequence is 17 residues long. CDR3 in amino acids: CASSSGLAGARQETQYF. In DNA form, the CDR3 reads TGCGCCAGCAGCTCGGGACTAGCGGGGGCCCGCCAAGAGACCCAGTACTTC.

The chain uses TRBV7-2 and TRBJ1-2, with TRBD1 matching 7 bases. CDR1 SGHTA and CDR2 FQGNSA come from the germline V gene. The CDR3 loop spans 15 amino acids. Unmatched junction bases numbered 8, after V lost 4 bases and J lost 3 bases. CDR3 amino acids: CASSYPRGRDYGYTF. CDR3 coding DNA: TGTGCCAGCAGCTACCCTAGGGGGCGCGACTATGGCTACACCTTC.

The CDR3 reads CASGLLAGQGNGYTF. CDR3 nucleotides: TGTGCTAGTGGTTTGTTGGCGGGACAGGGGAATGGCTACACCTTC. V usage is TRBV12-5 and J usage is TRBJ1-2, with 10 bases that match TRBD1. Losses at the gene ends were 2 bases for V and 6 bases for J; bases not matched to a gene: 6. The CDR3 is made up of 15 amino acids. Germline CDR1 is LGHNT and CDR2 is FRNRAP.

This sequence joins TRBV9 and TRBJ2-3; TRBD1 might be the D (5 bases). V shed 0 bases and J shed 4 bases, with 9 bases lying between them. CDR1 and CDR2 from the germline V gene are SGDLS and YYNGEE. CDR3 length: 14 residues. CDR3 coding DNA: TGTGCCAGCAGCGTAGATCTGGGGCCAGATACGCAGTATTTT. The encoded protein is CASSVDLGPDTQYF.

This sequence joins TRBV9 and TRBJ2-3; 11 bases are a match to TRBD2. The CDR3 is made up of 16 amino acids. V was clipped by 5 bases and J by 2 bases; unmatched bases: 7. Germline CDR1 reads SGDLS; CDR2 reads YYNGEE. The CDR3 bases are TGTGCCAGCAGGAGGTTAGCGGGGGGGGTCACAGATACGCAGTATTTT. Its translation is CASRRLAGGVTDTQYF.